The rows below give T cell receptor beta chains drawn from one sample of a study of human T cells and chemical hapten exposure. From the RACE reads, TCRdb called clonotypes with MiXCR, one entry per CDR3 protein. Of roughly 380,000 distinct CDR3 sequences in the sample, roughly 4.6% were seen once. Source: whole blood, taken in connection with sensitization to the hapten diphenylcyclopropenone (DPC). These receptors came from a woman in her forties or fifties with alopecia areata. Some clones in this sample may be carry-over from other donors' samples. The CDR3 runs from the conserved cysteine through the conserved F or W. A D gene is named only where the DNA matches it firmly. A clone size is listed for some rows: how often the clone was seen (once, few, many), or a class if it is expanded.

j_call | clone_size | v_call | d_call | cdr3_aa | cdr3_nt
TRBJ2-3 | few | TRBV20-1 | NA | CSASNAISTDTQYF | TGCAGTGCTAGTAACGCGATCAGCACAGATACGCAGTATTTT
TRBJ2-7 | NA | TRBV20-1 | TRBD1 | CSGDRGAYEQYF | TGCAGTGGGGACAGGGGGGCCTACGAGCAGTACTTC
TRBJ1-5 | many | TRBV4-3 | NA | CASSQDYGNQPQHF | TGCGCCAGCAGCCAAGATTATGGCAATCAGCCCCAGCATTTT
TRBJ2-1 | few | TRBV12-3/TRBV12-4 | TRBD2 | CASSSNPPGLAVNEQFF | TGTGCCAGCAGTTCAAACCCCCCGGGACTAGCGGTCAATGAGCAGTTCTTC
TRBJ1-2 | NA | TRBV12-3/TRBV12-4 | NA | CASSLSRADGYTF | TGTGCCAGCAGTTTGTCCAGGGCGGACGGCTACACCTTC
TRBJ2-1 | few | TRBV7-2 | TRBD1 | CASSFWGPGQGARNEQFF | TGTGCCAGCAGCTTCTGGGGACCGGGACAGGGGGCGAGGAATGAGCAGTTCTTC
TRBJ1-5 | few | TRBV6-1 | TRBD1 | CASSPRDRRNQPQHF | TGTGCCAGCAGTCCGCGGGACAGGCGCAATCAGCCCCAGCATTTT
TRBJ1-5 | NA | TRBV5-6 | NA | CASSLGTVRPQHF | TGTGCCAGCAGCTTGGGGACCGTCAGGCCCCAGCATTTT
TRBJ2-6 | many | TRBV5-1 | TRBD1 | CASSLTGQGAGANVLTF | TGCGCCAGCAGCTTAACGGGACAGGGGGCTGGGGCCAACGTCCTGACTTTC
TRBJ2-5 | few | TRBV7-9 | NA | CASSSGTGEVTQYF | TGTGCCAGCAGCTCCGGGACGGGGGAAGTGACCCAGTACTTC
TRBJ2-5 | many | TRBV6-5 | NA | CASSYSSLGTQYF | TGTGCCAGCAGTTACTCTTCTCTGGGGACCCAGTACTTC
TRBJ1-4 | many | TRBV29-1 | NA | CSVARRASEKLFF | TGCAGCGTTGCTCGGCGGGCCAGTGAAAAACTGTTTTTT
TRBJ2-3 | few | TRBV6-2/TRBV6-3 | NA | CASRRGRSWSTDTQYF | TGTGCCAGCAGAAGGGGGAGGTCCTGGAGCACAGATACGCAGTATTTT
TRBJ1-5 | NA | TRBV20-1 | TRBD1 | CSASKSGTDNQPQHF | TGCAGTGCTAGTAAGAGCGGGACAGACAATCAGCCCCAGCATTTT
TRBJ2-7 | many | TRBV20-1 | TRBD1 | CSATSPPGTGSLWGNEQYF | TGCAGTGCCACTTCCCCTCCCGGGACAGGGTCCCTTTGGGGGAACGAGCAGTACTTC
TRBJ1-5 | NA | TRBV20-1 | TRBD1 | CSARDRDRGTPQPQHF | TGCAGTGCTAGAGATCGGGACAGGGGTACCCCTCAGCCCCAGCATTTT
TRBJ2-3 | many | TRBV24-1 | NA | CATSDASYGTDTQYF | TGTGCCACCAGTGATGCTAGCTACGGCACAGATACGCAGTATTTT
TRBJ1-2 | NA | TRBV7-2 | NA | CASSLVRKGYTF | TGTGCCAGCAGCTTAGTAAGAAAGGGCTACACCTTC
TRBJ2-3 | NA | TRBV29-1 | NA | CSFFSTDTQYF | TGCAGTTTCTTCAGCACAGATACGCAGTATTTT
TRBJ1-1 | few | TRBV20-1 | NA | CSARMEGLNTEAFF | TGCAGTGCTAGAATGGAGGGTTTGAACACTGAAGCTTTCTTT
TRBJ1-4 | many | TRBV6-6 | TRBD1 | CASSSDRGRGTNEKLFF | TGTGCCAGCAGTTCGGACAGGGGGCGAGGTACTAATGAAAAACTGTTTTTT
TRBJ1-1 | few | TRBV3-1 | NA | CASSQAAQNTEAFF | TGTGCCAGCAGCCAAGCGGCTCAGAACACTGAAGCTTTCTTT
TRBJ1-1 | NA | TRBV20-1 | NA | CSASPLGTSTEAFF | TGCAGTGCTAGTCCCTTAGGGACAAGCACTGAAGCTTTCTTT
TRBJ1-1 | many | TRBV11-2 | NA | CASSQHARGVTEAFF | TGTGCCAGCAGCCAGCATGCGCGGGGGGTCACTGAAGCTTTCTTT
TRBJ1-5 | many | TRBV27 | NA | CASSLGEVQPQHF | TGTGCCAGCAGTTTAGGCGAGGTTCAGCCCCAGCATTTT
TRBJ2-5 | many | TRBV11-2 | NA | CASRTGKETQYF | TGTGCCAGCAGAACGGGCAAAGAGACCCAGTACTTC
TRBJ1-4 | many | TRBV13 | NA | CASSRDIPGEKLFF | TGTGCCAGCAGTCGGGACATTCCCGGTGAAAAACTGTTTTTT
TRBJ2-1 | NA | TRBV27 | TRBD1 | CASSLWGTGGTYNEQFF | TGTGCCAGCAGTTTATGGGGGACAGGGGGCACCTACAATGAGCAGTTCTTC
TRBJ1-6 | NA | TRBV7-9 | NA | CASSRGANNSPLHF | TGTGCCAGCAGCAGGGGGGCAAATAATTCACCCCTCCACTTT
TRBJ1-1 | few | TRBV29-1 | NA | CSVAVGGTEAFF | TGCAGCGTGGCCGTAGGGGGCACTGAAGCTTTCTTT
TRBJ1-1 | few | TRBV6-6 | NA | CASSWSEGTEAFF | TGTGCCAGCAGTTGGAGTGAAGGCACTGAAGCTTTCTTT
TRBJ2-7 | few | TRBV27 | NA | CASSSAGQRAYEQYF | TGTGCCAGCAGTTCGGCGGGACAGAGAGCCTACGAGCAGTACTTC
TRBJ2-1 | NA | TRBV6-1 | NA | CASSEDPGTYNEQFF | TGTGCCAGCAGTGAAGACCCAGGTACATACAATGAGCAGTTCTTC
TRBJ2-3 | NA | TRBV4-1 | NA | CASSKDTDTQYF | TGCGCCAGCAGCAAAGACACAGATACGCAGTATTTT
TRBJ1-1 | few | TRBV12-3/TRBV12-4 | NA | CASWPGDRLNTEAFF | TGTGCCAGCTGGCCCGGTGACAGGTTGAACACTGAAGCTTTCTTT
TRBJ2-4 | many | TRBV7-2 | NA | CASSPTENIQYF | TGTGCCAGCAGCCCAACGGAAAACATTCAGTACTTC
TRBJ2-2 | many | TRBV12-3/TRBV12-4 | TRBD2 | CAISSGKVTGELFF | TGTGCGATAAGTAGCGGGAAGGTCACCGGGGAGCTGTTTTTT
TRBJ2-3 | few | TRBV4-3 | NA | CASSQGISSLLLPSTDTQYF | TGCGCCAGCAGCCAAGGAATCAGTTCGCTTCTCCTTCCTAGCACAGATACGCAGTATTTT
TRBJ1-1 | NA | TRBV18 | NA | CASSPLSRDTEAFF | TGTGCCAGCTCACCACTAAGTCGCGATACTGAAGCTTTCTTT
TRBJ2-5 | many | TRBV6-5 | TRBD2 | CASSRGVRQETQYF | TGTGCCAGCAGCCGGGGGGTGCGGCAAGAGACCCAGTACTTC
TRBJ1-4 | many | TRBV7-8 | NA | CASSFQSAEKLFF | TGTGCCAGCAGCTTTCAATCGGCTGAAAAACTGTTTTTT
TRBJ2-2 | few | TRBV5-1 | NA | CASSLDGSVTGELFF | TGCGCCAGCAGCCTTGACGGGTCGGTCACCGGGGAGCTGTTTTTT
TRBJ1-1 | NA | TRBV27 | NA | CASSHGQNTEAFF | TGTGCCAGCAGCCACGGACAGAACACTGAAGCTTTCTTT
TRBJ2-7 | many | TRBV12-3/TRBV12-4 | NA | CASSLERPIYEQYF | TGTGCCAGCAGTTTAGAGCGGCCGATCTACGAGCAGTACTTC
TRBJ1-5 | few | TRBV7-9 | NA | CASRAGTGSNQPQHF | TGTGCCAGCAGGGCCGGGACGGGTAGCAATCAGCCCCAGCATTTT
TRBJ2-7 | few | TRBV21-1 | NA | CASKPGGPPKRYEQYF | TGTGCCAGTAAACCGGGAGGACCCCCGAAGCGTTACGAGCAGTACTTC
TRBJ1-2 | NA | TRBV27 | NA | CATGANYGYTF | TGTGCCACCGGGGCTAACTATGGCTACACCTTC
TRBJ2-2 | NA | TRBV5-1 | TRBD1 | CASSLQGAENAGELFF | TGCGCCAGCAGCTTACAGGGGGCTGAAAACGCCGGGGAGCTGTTTTTT
TRBJ2-5 | few | TRBV12-1 | NA | CASSFDPNQETQYF | TGTGCCAGCAGCTTTGACCCAAACCAAGAGACCCAGTACTTC
TRBJ2-5 | many | TRBV3-1 | NA | CASSYIFQETQYF | TGTGCCAGCAGTTACATCTTTCAAGAGACCCAGTACTTC
TRBJ1-5 | few | TRBV20-1 | NA | CSASRQSQPQHF | TGCAGTGCTAGTAGACAGAGTCAGCCCCAGCATTTT
TRBJ2-1 | few | TRBV6-6 | TRBD1 | CASSYKTGTYNEQFF | TGTGCCAGCAGTTACAAGACAGGGACATACAATGAGCAGTTCTTC
TRBJ1-1 | many | TRBV28 | TRBD1 | CASSRGGAGTEAFF | TGTGCCAGCAGCCGAGGGGGCGCAGGCACTGAAGCTTTCTTT
TRBJ2-3 | many | TRBV7-8 | TRBD2 | CASSLAGTSEYF | TGTGCCAGCAGCTTGGCCGGGACTAGTGAATATTTT
TRBJ2-2 | many | TRBV12-3/TRBV12-4 | TRBD2 | CASSHPSGSYTGELFF | TGTGCCAGCAGTCACCCTAGCGGGAGTTACACCGGGGAGCTGTTTTTT